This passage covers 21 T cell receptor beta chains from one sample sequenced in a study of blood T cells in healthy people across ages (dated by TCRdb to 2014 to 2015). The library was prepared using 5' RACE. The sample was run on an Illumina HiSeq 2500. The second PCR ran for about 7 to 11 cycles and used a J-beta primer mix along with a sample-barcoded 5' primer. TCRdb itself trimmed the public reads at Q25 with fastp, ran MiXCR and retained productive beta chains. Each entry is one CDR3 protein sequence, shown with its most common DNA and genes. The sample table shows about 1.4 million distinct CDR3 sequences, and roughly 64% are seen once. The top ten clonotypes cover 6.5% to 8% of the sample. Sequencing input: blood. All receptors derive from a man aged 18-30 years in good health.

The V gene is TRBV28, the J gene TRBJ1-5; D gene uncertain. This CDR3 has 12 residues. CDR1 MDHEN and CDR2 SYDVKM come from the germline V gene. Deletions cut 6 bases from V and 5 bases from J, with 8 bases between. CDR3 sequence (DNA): TGTGCCAGCAGGACTTCTTATCAGCCCCAGCATTTT. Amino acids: CASRTSYQPQHF.

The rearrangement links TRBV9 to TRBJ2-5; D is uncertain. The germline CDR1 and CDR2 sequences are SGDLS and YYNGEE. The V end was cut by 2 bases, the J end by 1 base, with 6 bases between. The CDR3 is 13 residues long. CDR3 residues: CASSVSFQETQYF. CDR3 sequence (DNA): TGTGCCAGCAGCGTTAGCTTCCAAGAGACCCAGTACTTC.

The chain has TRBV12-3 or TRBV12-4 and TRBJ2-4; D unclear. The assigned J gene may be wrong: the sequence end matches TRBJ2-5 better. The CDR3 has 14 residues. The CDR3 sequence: CASSLSWVRETQYF. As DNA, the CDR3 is TGTGCCAGCAGTTTAAGTTGGGTTAGGGAGACCCAGTACTTC.

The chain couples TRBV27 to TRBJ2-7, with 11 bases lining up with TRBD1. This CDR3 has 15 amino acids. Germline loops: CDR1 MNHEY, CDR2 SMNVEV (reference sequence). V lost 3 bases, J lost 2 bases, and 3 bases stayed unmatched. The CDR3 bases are TGTGCCAGCAGTTTGGGACAGGGGGGCCCCTACGAGCAGTACTTC. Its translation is CASSLGQGGPYEQYF.

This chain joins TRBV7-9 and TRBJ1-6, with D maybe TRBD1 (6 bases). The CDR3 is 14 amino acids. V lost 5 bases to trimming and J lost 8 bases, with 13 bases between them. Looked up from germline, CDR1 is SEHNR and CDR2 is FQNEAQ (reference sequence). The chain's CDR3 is CASSAEGTYSPLHF. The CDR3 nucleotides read TGTGCCAGCAGCGCAGAGGGGACATATTCACCCCTCCACTTT.

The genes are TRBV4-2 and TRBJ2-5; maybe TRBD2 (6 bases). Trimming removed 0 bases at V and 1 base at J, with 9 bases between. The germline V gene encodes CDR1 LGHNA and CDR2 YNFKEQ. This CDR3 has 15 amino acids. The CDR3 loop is CASSQEGGIQETQYF. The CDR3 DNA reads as TGTGCCAGCAGCCAAGAGGGGGGAATCCAAGAGACCCAGTACTTC.

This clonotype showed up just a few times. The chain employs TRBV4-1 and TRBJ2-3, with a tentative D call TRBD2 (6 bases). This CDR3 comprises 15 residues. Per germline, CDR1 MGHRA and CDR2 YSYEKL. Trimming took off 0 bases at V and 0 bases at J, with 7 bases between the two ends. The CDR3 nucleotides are TGCGCCAGCAGCCAAGAGGGGACTAGCACAGATACGCAGTATTTT. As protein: CASSQEGTSTDTQYF.

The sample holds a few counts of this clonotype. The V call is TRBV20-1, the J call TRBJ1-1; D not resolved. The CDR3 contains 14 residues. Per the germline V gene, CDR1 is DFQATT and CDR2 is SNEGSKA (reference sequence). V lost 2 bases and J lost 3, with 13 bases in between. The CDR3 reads CSARPLGRYTEAFF. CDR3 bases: TGCAGTGCTAGACCCCTCGGGCGGTACACTGAAGCTTTCTTT.

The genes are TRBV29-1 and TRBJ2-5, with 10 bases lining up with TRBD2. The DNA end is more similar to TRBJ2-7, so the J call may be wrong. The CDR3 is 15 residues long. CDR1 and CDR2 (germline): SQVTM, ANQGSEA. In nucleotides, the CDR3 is TGCAGCGTTGAAATATCTAGCGGGAGTATCTACGAGCAGTACTTC. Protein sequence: CSVEISSGSIYEQYF.

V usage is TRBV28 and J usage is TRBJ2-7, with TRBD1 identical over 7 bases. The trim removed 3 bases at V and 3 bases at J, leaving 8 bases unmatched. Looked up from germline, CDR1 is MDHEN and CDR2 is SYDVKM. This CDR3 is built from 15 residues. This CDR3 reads CASSFEGTASYEQYF. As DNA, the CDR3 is TGTGCCAGCAGTTTCGAGGGGACAGCGAGCTACGAGCAGTACTTC.

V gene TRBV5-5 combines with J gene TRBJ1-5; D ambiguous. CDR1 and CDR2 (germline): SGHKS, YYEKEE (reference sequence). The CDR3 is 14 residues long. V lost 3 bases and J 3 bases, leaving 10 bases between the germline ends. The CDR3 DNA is TGTGCCAGCAGCTGGGGTTCCAACAATCAGCCCCAGCATTTT. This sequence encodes CASSWGSNNQPQHF.

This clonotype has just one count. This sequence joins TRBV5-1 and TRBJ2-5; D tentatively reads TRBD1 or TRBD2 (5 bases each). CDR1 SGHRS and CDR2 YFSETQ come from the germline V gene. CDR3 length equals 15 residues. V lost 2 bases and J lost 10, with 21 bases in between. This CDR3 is CASSFKEVQDDRQYF. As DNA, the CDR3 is TGCGCCAGCAGCTTTAAGGAGGTACAGGATGATCGCCAGTACTTC.

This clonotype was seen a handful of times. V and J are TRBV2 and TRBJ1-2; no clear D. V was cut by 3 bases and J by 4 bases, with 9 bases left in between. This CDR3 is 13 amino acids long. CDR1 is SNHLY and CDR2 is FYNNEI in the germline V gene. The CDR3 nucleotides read TGTGCCAGCAGTGAGCCCAGAAGCTATGGCTACACCTTC. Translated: CASSEPRSYGYTF.

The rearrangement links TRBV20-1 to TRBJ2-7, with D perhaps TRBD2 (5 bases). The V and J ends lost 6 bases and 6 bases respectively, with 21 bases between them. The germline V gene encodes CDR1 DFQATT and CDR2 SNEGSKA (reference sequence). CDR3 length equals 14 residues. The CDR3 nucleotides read TGCAGTGCAACAACCGGACGTTCTGGAGGCGAGCAGTACTTC. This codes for CSATTGRSGGEQYF.

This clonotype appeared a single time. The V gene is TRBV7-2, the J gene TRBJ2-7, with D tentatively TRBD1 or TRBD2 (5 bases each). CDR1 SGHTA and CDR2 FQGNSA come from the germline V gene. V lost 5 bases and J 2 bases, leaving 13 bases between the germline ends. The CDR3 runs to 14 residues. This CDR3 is CASSPGRIAYEQYF. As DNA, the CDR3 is TGTGCCAGCAGCCCGGGACGGATTGCCTACGAGCAGTACTTC.

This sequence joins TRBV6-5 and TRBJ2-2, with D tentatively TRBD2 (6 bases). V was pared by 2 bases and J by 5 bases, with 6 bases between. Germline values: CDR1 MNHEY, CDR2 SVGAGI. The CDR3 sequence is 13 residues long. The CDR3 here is CASSYGGTGELFF. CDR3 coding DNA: TGTGCCAGCAGTTACGGGGGGACCGGGGAGCTGTTTTTT.

The CDR3 DNA reads as TGCGCCAGCAGCTTGGGCCGGGACTGGACACGTAATGAGCAGTTCTTC. It codes for CASSLGRDWTRNEQFF. The chain links TRBV5-1 to TRBJ2-1; possible D gene TRBD2, 6 bases. The V end lost 0 bases, the J end lost 7 bases, and 17 bases lay between the germline ends. This CDR3 region has 16 residues. Germline V gene data show CDR1 as SGHRS and CDR2 as YFSETQ.

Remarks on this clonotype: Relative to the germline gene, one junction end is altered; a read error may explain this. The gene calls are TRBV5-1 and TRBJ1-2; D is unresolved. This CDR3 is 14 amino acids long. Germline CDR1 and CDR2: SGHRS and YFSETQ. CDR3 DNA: TGCGCCTGCAGGCGAGACACACAGAACTATGGCTACACCTTC. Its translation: CACRRDTQNYGYTF. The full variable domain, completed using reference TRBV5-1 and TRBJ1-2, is KAGVTQTPRYLIKTRGQQVTLSCSPISGHRSVSWYQQTPGQGLQFLFEYFSETQRNKGNFPGRFSGRQFSNSRSEMNVSTLELGDSALYLCACRRDTQNYGYTFGSGTRLTVV.

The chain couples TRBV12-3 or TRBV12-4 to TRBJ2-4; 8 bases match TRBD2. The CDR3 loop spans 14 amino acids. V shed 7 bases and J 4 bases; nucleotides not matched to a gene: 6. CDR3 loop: CASTLGTSKNIQYF. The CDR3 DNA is TGTGCCAGCACCCTCGGGACTAGTAAAAACATTCAGTACTTC.

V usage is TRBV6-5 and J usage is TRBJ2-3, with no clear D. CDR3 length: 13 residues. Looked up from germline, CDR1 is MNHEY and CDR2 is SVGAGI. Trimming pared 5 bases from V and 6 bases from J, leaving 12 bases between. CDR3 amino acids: CASSRALGDTQYF. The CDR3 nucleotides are TGTGCCAGCAGTCGTGCCCTAGGGGATACGCAGTATTTT.

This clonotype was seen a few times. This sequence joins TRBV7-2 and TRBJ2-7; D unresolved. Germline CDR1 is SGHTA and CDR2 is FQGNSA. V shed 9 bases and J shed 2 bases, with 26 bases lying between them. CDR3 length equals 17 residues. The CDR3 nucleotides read TGTGCCAGAGCCGGACGTAGAGCGCAGGATAACCCCTACGAGCAGTACTTC. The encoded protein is CARAGRRAQDNPYEQYF.